This T cell receptor beta chain came from a study of blood T cell repertoires in COVID-19. Across the study: Acute-phase and convalescent COVID-19 samples originated in the United States, Italy and Spain.

This clone showed up just a few times. The CDR3 length is 14 residues. Looked up from germline, CDR1 is MNHEY and CDR2 is SVGAGI. V lost 5 bases and J lost 6; bases outside the gene matches: 6. Repertoires were generated with immunoSEQ multiplex PCR, while TCRdb's copy carries only in-frame clones and drops some. Here the sample spans around 130,000 clones, under 85% being singletons. This sequence originates from a middle-aged man with active or convalescent COVID-19. The sample consisted of peripheral blood. The chain has TRBV6-5 and TRBJ2-5; 10 bases are shared with TRBD1. The CDR3 DNA is TGTGCCAGCAGTAAGACAGGGGGCGCACAGACCCAGTACTTC. This sequence encodes CASSKTGGAQTQYF.